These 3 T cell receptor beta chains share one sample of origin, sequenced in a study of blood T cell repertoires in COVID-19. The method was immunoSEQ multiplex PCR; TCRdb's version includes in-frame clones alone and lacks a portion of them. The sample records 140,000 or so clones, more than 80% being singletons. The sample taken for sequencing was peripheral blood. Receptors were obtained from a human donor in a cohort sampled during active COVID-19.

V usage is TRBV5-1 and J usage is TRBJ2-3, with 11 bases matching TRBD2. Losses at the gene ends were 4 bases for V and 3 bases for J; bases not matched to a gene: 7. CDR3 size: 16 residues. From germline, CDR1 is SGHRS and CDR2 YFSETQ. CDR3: CASSGSGGARTDTQYF. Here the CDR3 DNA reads TGCGCCAGCAGCGGTAGCGGGGGGGCCCGTACAGATACGCAGTATTTT.

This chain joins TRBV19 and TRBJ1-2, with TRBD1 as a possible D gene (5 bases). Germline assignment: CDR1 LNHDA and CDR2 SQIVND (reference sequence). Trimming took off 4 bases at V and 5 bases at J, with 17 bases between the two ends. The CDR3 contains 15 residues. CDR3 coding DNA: TGTGCCAGTAGTACCCAAATTAGGGGAAGGTATGGCTACACCTTC. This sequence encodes CASSTQIRGRYGYTF.

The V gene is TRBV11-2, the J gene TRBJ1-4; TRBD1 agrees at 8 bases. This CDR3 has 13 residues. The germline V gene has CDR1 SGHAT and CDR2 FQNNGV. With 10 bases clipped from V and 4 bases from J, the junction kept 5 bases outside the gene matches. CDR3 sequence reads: CATTTGDNEKLFF. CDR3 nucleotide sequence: TGTGCCACTACGACAGGGGATAATGAAAAACTGTTTTTT.